The clone carrying this TCR beta chain was observed many times. Its target is unknown. The CDR3 extends over 13 amino acids. Germline V CDR1 and CDR2: MDHEN, SYDVKM. Trimming cost V 3 bases and J 6 bases; bases outside gene matches: 0. The data originate from a study of human T cells and chemical hapten exposure. Using its own MiXCR run on the RACE reads, TCRdb lists one record per CDR3 protein. The repertoire holds approximately 260,000 distinct CDR3 sequences, with 7.5% to 10% as singletons. The study's findings and limits: Having alopecia, the donors may differ immunologically from healthy people.

Described time point: pre-sensitization, week 0. Treatment defined: therapeutic diphenylcyclopropenone sensitization with weekly scalp DPC. This TCR was sampled from a woman in her thirties or forties with alopecia areata. Some clones in this sample may be carry-over from other donors' samples. This chain connects TRBV28 to TRBJ2-1; TRBD2 agrees at 9 bases. This specimen consisted of whole blood, obtained in connection with sensitization to the hapten diphenylcyclopropenone (DPC). CDR3: CASSFSGGNEQFF. The CDR3 DNA follows: TGTGCCAGCAGTTTTAGCGGGGGCAATGAGCAGTTCTTC.